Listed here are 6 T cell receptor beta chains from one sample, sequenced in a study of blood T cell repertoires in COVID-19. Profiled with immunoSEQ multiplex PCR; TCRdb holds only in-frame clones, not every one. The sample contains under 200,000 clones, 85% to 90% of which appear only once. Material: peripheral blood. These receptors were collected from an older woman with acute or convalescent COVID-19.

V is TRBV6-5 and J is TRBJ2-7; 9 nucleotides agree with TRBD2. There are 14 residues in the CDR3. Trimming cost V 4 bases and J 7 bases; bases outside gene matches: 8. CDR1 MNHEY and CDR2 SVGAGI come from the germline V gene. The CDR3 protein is CASSLLAGFGEQYF. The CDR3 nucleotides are TGTGCCAGCAGTTTGCTAGCGGGGTTCGGGGAGCAGTACTTC.

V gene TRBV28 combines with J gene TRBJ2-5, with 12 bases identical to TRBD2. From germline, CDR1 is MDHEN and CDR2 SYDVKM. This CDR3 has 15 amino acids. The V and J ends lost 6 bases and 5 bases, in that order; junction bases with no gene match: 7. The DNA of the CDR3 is TGTGCCAGCAGCCGAGGACTAGCGGGAACGGAGACCCAGTACTTC. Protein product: CASSRGLAGTETQYF. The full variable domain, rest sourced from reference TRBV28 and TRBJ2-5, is DVKVTQSSRYLVKRTGEKVFLECVQDMDHENMFWYRQDPGLGLRLIYFSYDVKMKEKGDIPEGYSVSREKKERFSLILESASTNQTSMYLCASSRGLAGTETQYFGPGTRLLVL.

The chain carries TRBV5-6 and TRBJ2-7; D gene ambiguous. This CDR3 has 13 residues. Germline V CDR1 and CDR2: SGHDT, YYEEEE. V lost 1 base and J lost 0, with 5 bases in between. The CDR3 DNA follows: TGTGCCAGCAGCTTGCGGAGCTCCTACGAGCAGTACTTC. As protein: CASSLRSSYEQYF.

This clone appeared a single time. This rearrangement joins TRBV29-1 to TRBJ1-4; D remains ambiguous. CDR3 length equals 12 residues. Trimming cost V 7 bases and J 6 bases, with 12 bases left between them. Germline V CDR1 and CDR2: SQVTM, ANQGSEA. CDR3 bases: TGCAGCGCCGCCGTCCGGGATGAAAAACTGTTTTTT. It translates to CSAAVRDEKLFF.

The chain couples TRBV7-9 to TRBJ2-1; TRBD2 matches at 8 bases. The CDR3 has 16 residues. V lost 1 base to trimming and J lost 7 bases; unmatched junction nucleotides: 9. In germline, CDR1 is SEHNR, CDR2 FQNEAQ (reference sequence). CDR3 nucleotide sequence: TGTGCCAGCAGCTTAGGGGGGAGCGGGAGCGGGAATGAGCAGTTCTTC. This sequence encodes CASSLGGSGSGNEQFF.

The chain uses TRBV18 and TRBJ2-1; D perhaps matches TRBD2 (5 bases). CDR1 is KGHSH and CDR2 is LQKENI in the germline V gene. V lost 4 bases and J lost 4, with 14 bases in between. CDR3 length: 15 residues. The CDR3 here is CASSHGGAAYNEQFF. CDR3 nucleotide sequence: TGTGCCAGCTCACACGGCGGAGCGGCTTACAATGAGCAGTTCTTC.